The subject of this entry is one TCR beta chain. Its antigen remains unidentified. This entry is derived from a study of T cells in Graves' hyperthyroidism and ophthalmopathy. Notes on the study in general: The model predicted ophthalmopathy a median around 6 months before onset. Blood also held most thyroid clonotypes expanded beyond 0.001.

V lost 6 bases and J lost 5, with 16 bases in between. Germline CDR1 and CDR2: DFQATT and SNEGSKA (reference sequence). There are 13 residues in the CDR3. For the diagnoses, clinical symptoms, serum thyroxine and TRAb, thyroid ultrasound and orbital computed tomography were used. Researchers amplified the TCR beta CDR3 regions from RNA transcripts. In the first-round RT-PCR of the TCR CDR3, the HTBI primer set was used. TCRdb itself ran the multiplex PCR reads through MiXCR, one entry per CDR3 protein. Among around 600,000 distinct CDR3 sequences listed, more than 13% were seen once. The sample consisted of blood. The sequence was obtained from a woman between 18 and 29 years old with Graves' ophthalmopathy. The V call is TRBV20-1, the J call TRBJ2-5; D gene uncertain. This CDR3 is CSAPPVLGETQYF. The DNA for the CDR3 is TGCAGTGCCCCCCCCGTCTTAGGGGAGACCCAGTACTTC.